This entry describes one T cell receptor beta chain. Assay: immunoSEQ multiplex PCR; the TCRdb copy retains only in-frame clones and omits some. This table has about 64,000 clones, almost 85% appearing once. The CDR3 is 15 amino acids. The data originate from a study of OX40 agonist ivuxolimab in advanced cancers. This chain uses TRBV21-1 with TRBJ2-1; the table gives TRBD2 as D, unverified against the DNA. TRBV21-1 is noted as a pseudogene. The TCR sequence derives from an adult with an advanced solid tumor such as melanoma, head and neck, liver or kidney cancer. Sequenced material: CD4+ or CD8+ T cells sorted from blood, taken in a trial of the OX40 agonist ivuxolimab. The CDR3 nucleotides read TGTGCCAGCAGCAATGCGGGACTGAACTACAATGAGCAGTTCTTC. This gives the protein CASSNAGLNYNEQFF.